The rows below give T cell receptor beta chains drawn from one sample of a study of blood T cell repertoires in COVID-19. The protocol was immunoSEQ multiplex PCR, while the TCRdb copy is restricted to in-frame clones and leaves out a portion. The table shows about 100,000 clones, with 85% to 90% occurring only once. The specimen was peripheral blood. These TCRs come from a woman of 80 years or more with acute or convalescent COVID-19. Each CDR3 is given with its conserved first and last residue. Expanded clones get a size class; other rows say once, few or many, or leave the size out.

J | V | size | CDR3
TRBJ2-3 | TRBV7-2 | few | CASSLAWSGKSTDTQYF
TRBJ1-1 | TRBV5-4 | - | CASSLGRRMDTEAFF
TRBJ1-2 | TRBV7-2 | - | CASSIRDRVPGYTF
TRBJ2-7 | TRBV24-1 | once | CATSDLRDTSPYEQYF
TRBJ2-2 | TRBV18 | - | CASSEEAGRMNSGELFF
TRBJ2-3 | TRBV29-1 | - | CSVSRGNTDTQYF
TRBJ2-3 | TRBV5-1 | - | CASRAWGRGGADTQYF
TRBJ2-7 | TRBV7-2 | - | CASSLGGPYEQYF
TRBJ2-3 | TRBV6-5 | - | CASRARNTDTQYF
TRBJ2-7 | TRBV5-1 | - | CASSLWQGQSTYEQYF
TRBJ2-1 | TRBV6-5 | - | CASRPGQGYNEQFF
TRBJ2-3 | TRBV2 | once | CASSDGGTGNTDTQYF
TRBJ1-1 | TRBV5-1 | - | CASSLVVAGTEAFF
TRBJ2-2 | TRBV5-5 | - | CASSRIRLAAELFF
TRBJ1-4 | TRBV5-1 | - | CASKTGAGEKLFF
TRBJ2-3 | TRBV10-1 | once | CASSESSSTDTQYF
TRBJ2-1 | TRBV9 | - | CASSVGTGTGNEQFF
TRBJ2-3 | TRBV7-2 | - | CASSLNPPGYSDTQYF
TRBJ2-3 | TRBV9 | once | CASSLAGTGNTDTQYF
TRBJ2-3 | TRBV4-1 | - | CASSNRDRDVSDTQYF
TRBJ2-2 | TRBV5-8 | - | CASRSGTGHTGELFF
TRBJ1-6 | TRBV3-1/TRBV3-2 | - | CASSHRPWDRGKSSYNSPLHF
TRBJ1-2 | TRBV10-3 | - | CAISEGRVNYGYTF
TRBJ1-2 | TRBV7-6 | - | CASSGRTGAAGFYGYTF
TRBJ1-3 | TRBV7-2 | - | CASSLQYGTLGNTIYF
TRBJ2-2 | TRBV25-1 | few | CASSDTSGGPSTGELFF
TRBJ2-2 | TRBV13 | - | CASSLRSGAYTGELFF
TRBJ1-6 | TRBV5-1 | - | CASSPSGVKNSPLHF
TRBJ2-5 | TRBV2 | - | CASSEAQGLGETQYF
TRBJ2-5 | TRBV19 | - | CASSIEGVGGETQYF
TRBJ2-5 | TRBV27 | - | CASSQVQGGKTQYF
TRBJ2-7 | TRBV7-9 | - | CASSLEGHSYEQYF
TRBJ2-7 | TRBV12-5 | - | CASVASGGAYEQYF
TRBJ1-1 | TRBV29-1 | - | CSVEVAPGGGNTEAFF
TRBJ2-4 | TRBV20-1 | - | CSASSQRGDKNIQYF
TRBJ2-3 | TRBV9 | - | CASSAFPGGSTDTQYF
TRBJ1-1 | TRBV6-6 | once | CASTEGVSNTEAFF
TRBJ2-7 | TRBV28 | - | CASSRGPRTGRREQYF
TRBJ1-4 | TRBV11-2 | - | CASSLGNSGEKLFF